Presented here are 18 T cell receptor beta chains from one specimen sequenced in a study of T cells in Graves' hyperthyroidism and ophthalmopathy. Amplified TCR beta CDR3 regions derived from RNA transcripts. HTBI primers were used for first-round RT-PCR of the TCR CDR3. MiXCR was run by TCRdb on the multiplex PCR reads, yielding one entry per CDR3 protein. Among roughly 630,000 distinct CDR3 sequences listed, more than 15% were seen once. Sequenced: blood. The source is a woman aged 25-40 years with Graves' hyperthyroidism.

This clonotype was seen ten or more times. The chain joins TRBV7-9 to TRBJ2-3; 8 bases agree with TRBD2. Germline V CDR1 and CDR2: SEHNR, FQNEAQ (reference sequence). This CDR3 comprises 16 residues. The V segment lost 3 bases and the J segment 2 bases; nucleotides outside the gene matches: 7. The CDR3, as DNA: TGTGCCAGCAGCTTTTTAAGAGCGGGAGACACAGATACGCAGTATTTT. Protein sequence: CASSFLRAGDTDTQYF.

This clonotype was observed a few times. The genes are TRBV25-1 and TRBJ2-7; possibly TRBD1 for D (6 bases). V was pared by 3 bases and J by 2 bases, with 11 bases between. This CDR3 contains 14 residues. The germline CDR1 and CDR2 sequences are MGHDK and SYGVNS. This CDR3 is CASSDRGEAYEQYF. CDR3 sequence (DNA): TGTGCCAGCAGTGACAGGGGCGAAGCCTACGAGCAGTACTTC.

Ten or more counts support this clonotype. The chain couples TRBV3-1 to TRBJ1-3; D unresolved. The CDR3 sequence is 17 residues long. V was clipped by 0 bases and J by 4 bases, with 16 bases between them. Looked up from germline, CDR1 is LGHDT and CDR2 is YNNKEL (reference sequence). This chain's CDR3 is CASSQDPRTLLGNTIYF. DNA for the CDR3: TGTGCCAGCAGCCAAGATCCGCGGACGCTACTCGGAAACACCATATATTTT.

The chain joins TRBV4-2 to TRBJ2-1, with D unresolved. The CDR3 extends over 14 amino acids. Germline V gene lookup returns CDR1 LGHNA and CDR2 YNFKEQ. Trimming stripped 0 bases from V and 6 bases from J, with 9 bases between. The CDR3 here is CASSQEDWGNEQFF. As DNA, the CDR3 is TGTGCCAGCAGCCAAGAAGACTGGGGCAATGAGCAGTTCTTC.

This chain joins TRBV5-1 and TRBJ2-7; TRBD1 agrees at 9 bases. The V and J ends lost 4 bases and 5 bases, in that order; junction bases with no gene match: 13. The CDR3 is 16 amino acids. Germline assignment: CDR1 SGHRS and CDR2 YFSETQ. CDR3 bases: TGCGCCAGCAGCCGGCTGGACAGGGGATCTCTGGACGAGCAGTACTTC. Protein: CASSRLDRGSLDEQYF.

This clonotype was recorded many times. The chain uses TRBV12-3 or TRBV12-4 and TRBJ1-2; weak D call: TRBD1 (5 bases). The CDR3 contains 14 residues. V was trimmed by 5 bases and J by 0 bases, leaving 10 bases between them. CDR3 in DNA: TGTGCCAGCAGTATGGACACCCCTAACTATGGCTACACCTTC. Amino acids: CASSMDTPNYGYTF.

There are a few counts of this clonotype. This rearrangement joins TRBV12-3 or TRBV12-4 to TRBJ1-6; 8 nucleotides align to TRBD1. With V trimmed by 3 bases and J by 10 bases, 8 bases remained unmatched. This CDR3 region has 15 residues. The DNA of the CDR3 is TGTGCCAGCAGTTTTCAGGGGGCTGGAGGGTCACCCCTCCACTTT. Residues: CASSFQGAGGSPLHF.

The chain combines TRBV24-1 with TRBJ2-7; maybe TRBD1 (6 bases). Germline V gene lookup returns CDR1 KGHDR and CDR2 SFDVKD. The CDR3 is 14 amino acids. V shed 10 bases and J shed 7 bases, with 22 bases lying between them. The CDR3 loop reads CATSPTDSDVEQYF. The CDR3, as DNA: TGTGCCACGTCGCCAACGGACAGTGATGTTGAGCAGTACTTC.

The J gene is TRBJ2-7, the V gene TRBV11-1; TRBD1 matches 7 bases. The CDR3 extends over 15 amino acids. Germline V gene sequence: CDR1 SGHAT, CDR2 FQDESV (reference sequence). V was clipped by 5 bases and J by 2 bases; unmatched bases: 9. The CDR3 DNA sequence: TGTGCCAGCAGCCCTGACAGGGTGAACACCTACGAGCAGTACTTC. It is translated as CASSPDRVNTYEQYF.

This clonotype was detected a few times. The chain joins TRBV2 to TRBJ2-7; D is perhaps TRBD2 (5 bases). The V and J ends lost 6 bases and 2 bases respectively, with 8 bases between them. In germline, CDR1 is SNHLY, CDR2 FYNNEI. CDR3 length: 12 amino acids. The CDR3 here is CASSQEAYEQYF. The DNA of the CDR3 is TGTGCCAGCAGCCAGGAGGCCTACGAGCAGTACTTC.

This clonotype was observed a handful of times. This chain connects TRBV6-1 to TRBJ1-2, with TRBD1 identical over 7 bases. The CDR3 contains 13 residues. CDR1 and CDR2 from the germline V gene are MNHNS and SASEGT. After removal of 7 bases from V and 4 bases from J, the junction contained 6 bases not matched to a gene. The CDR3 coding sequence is TGTGCCAGCAACGACAGGGACCTCTATGGCTACACCTTC. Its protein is CASNDRDLYGYTF.

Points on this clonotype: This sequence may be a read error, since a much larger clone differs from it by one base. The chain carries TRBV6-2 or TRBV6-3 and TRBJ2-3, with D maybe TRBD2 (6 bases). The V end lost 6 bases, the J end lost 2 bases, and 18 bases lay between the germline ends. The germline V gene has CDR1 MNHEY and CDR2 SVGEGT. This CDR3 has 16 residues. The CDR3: CASSPGISGFTDTQYF. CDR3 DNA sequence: TGTGCCAGCAGCCCAGGGATTAGCGGTTTCACAGATACGCAGTATTTT.

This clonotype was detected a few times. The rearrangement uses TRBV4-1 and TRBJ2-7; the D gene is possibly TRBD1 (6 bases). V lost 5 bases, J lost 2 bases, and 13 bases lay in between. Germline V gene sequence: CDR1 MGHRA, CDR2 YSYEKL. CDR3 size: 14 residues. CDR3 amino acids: CASSKPGQTYEQYF. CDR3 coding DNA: TGCGCCAGCAGCAAACCGGGACAAACCTACGAGCAGTACTTC.

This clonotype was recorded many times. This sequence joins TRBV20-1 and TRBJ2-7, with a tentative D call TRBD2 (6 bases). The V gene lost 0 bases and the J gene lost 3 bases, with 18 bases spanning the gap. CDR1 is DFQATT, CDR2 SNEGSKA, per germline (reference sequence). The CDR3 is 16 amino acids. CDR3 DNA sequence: TGCAGTGCTAGAGACCTACTAGGTAGCGGAGTCTACGAGCAGTACTTC. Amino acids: CSARDLLGSGVYEQYF.

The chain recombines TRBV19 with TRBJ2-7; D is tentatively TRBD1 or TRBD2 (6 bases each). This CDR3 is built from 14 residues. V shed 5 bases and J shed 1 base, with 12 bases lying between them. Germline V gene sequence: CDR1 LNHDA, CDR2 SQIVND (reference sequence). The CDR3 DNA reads TGTGCCAGTAGTCGGAGGGACACTTCCTACGAGCAGTACTTC. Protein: CASSRRDTSYEQYF.

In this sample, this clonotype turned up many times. The CDR3 DNA reads as TGCAGTGCTAGAGTCGCAGCGGGAGAACGTAATGAGCAGTTCTTC. The encoded protein is CSARVAAGERNEQFF. The V and J genes are TRBV20-1 and TRBJ2-1, with TRBD2 matching 8 bases. Trimming took 1 base from V and 7 from J; bases not matched to a gene: 9. This CDR3 contains 15 residues. Germline V gives CDR1 DFQATT, CDR2 SNEGSKA (reference sequence).

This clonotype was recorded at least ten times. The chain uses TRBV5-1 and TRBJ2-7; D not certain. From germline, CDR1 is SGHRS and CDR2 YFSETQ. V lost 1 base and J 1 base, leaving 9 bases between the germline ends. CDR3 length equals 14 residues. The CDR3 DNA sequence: TGCGCCAGCAGCTTGAATTCTGAGTCCTACGAGCAGTACTTC. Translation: CASSLNSESYEQYF. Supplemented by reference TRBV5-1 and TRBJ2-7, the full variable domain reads KAGVTQTPRYLIKTRGQQVTLSCSPISGHRSVSWYQQTPGQGLQFLFEYFSETQRNKGNFPGRFSGRQFSNSRSEMNVSTLELGDSALYLCASSLNSESYEQYFGPGTRLTVT.

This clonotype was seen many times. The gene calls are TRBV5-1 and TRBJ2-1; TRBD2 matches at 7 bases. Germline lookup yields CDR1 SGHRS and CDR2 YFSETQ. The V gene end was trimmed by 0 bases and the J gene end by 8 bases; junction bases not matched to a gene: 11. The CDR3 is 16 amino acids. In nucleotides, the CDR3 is TGCGCCAGCAGCTTGGTTAGGGCGGGAGTCGGCGATGAGCAGTTCTTC. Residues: CASSLVRAGVGDEQFF.